The T cell receptor (beta chain) under discussion was sequenced for a study of blood T cell repertoires in COVID-19. Across the whole study: Sites across the United States, Italy and Spain contributed samples from acute and convalescent COVID-19. The analysed material was cDNA or gDNA that came from T cells, B-cell-depleted T cells, or PBMCs.

Sequenced by immunoSEQ multiplex PCR; TCRdb stores in-frame clones only, minus some. The sample lists almost 350,000 clones, over 85% occurring once. This CDR3 is 13 amino acids long. The germline V gene has CDR1 SGHTA and CDR2 FQGNSA. Trimming removed 8 bases from V and 1 base from J, with 12 bases in between. Followed over time, Seattle patients had been enrolled while infection was active. Sequencing was carried out using peripheral blood. The sequence came from an older woman with COVID-19, enrolled during active disease. The chain links TRBV7-2 to TRBJ2-7; D not certain. CDR3 protein: CASRPAGSYEQYF. CDR3 DNA: TGTGCCAGCCGCCCGGCAGGATCCTACGAGCAGTACTTC.